This T cell receptor beta chain was profiled in a study of T cell changes during pregnancy in multiple sclerosis. The CDR3 is 12 amino acids. The V gene's germline CDR1 is MNHNS and CDR2 SASEGT. Deletions cut 6 bases from V and 4 bases from J, with 10 bases between. Method: immunoSEQ multiplex PCR; TCRdb's copy keeps in-frame clones and lacks some. The table lists under 65,000 clones, 93% of them singletons. This receptor was taken from a female donor with multiple sclerosis, enrolled in a pregnancy study. This chain links TRBV6-1 with TRBJ2-7; no reliable D call. The input for sequencing was CD8+ T cells from peripheral blood mononuclear cells, taken in the second trimester of pregnancy. CDR3 protein: CASSPTFYEQYF. CDR3 coding DNA: TGTGCCAGCAGCCCGACATTTTACGAGCAGTACTTC.